These 19 T cell receptor beta chains were sequenced from one sample in a study of OX40 agonist ivuxolimab in advanced cancers. The repertoire was sequenced with immunoSEQ multiplex PCR; TCRdb's copy has only in-frame clones and lacks some. Among tens of thousands of clones listed, roughly 88% were seen once. The sample in question was CD4+ or CD8+ T cells sorted from blood, obtained in a trial of the OX40 agonist ivuxolimab. These receptors all come from an adult with an advanced solid tumor such as melanoma, head and neck, liver or kidney cancer.

The chain has TRBV28 and TRBJ2-5; 9 nucleotides align to TRBD2. J gave up 4 bases and V 7 bases, and 13 bases lay outside the gene matches. Per germline, CDR1 MDHEN and CDR2 SYDVKM. CDR3 length equals 16 residues. Here the CDR3 reads CASNNLAGGPGETQYF. The DNA of the CDR3 is TGTGCCAGCAACAATCTCGCGGGGGGGCCCGGAGAGACCCAGTACTTC.

This chain joins TRBV28 and TRBJ1-1; tentative D call: TRBD1 (5 bases). V was pared by 6 bases and J by 6 bases, with 35 bases between. In germline, CDR1 is MDHEN, CDR2 SYDVKM. This CDR3 region has 20 residues. CDR3 DNA: TGTGCCAGCAGCTTCCGGGACCTTCACCCAAGACCGCCGGTGTTCGCTGAAGCTTTCTTT. This encodes CASSFRDLHPRPPVFAEAFF.

The chain is built from TRBV7-6 and TRBJ2-7; 7 bases map to TRBD1. CDR1 is SGHVS, CDR2 FNYEAQ, per germline. J was trimmed by 7 bases and V by 5 bases; bases with no gene match: 14. This CDR3 is built from 15 residues. The CDR3 DNA sequence: TGTGCCAGCAGCCGTCAAACAGGGGCGCCCTGGGAGCAGTACTTC. Residues: CASSRQTGAPWEQYF.

This chain uses TRBV2 with TRBJ2-3, with 10 bases aligning to TRBD1. This CDR3 contains 14 residues. With 5 bases clipped from V and 5 bases from J, the junction kept 4 bases outside the gene matches. Germline V gene sequence: CDR1 SNHLY, CDR2 FYNNEI. In DNA form, the CDR3 reads TGTGCCAGCAGTCCGGGACAGGGGAAAGATACGCAGTATTTT. Its translation is CASSPGQGKDTQYF.

This clone was recorded at least ten times. The chain employs TRBV28 and TRBJ2-1; weak D call: TRBD2 (5 bases). V shed 2 bases and J shed 9 bases, with 11 bases lying between them. CDR3 length equals 13 residues. Per germline, CDR1 MDHEN and CDR2 SYDVKM. The CDR3 sequence is CASSLGTSGEQFF. The CDR3 nucleotides read TGTGCCAGCAGTTTAGGTACTAGTGGTGAGCAGTTCTTC.

This chain links TRBV30 with TRBJ2-2, with D hard to call. The V gene's germline CDR1 is GTSNPN and CDR2 SVGIG (reference sequence). The CDR3 extends over 11 amino acids. V lost 6 bases and J 7 bases, leaving 9 bases between the germline ends. CDR3 DNA sequence: TGTGCCTGCCATCAACACGGGGAGCTGTTTTTT. Encoded protein: CACHQHGELFF.

The chain carries TRBV16 and TRBJ1-5, with 10 bases that match TRBD1. CDR3 length equals 15 residues. Looked up from germline, CDR1 is KGHSY and CDR2 is FQNENV. The junction had 4 bases not matched to a gene; V was cut back by 4 bases and J by 4 bases. The CDR3 reads CASSRGQGVNQPQHF. In nucleotides, the CDR3 is TGTGCCAGCAGCCGAGGACAGGGGGTTAATCAGCCCCAGCATTTT. Combining the CDR3 with reference TRBV16 and TRBJ1-5 gives the whole variable domain GEEVAQTPKHLVRGEGQKAKLYCAPIKGHSYVFWYQQVLKNEFKFLISFQNENVFDETGMPKERFSAKCLPNSPCSLEIQATKLEDSAVYFCASSRGQGVNQPQHFGDGTRLSIL.

The DNA of the CDR3 is TGTGCCAGCCTGGAGGGGCAGGGAGGCAATCAGCCCCAGCATTTT. Its protein is CASLEGQGGNQPQHF. The V call is TRBV6-4, the J call TRBJ1-5; TRBD1 might be the D (5 bases). The V end lost 8 bases, the J end lost 2 bases, and 16 bases lay between the germline ends. This CDR3 spans 15 amino acids. From germline, CDR1 is MRHNA and CDR2 SNTAGT.

This clone was seen just once. This CDR3 is CASSLTGAYEQYF. The CDR3 coding sequence is TGTGCCAGCAGTTTGACAGGTGCCTACGAGCAGTACTTC. J is TRBJ2-7 and V is TRBV28; perhaps TRBD1 as D (6 bases). This CDR3 is built from 13 residues. The germline gives CDR1 MDHEN, CDR2 SYDVKM. Trimming cost V 3 bases and J 2 bases, with 8 bases left between them.

This chain links TRBV28 with TRBJ2-7; 7 nucleotides align to TRBD1. Trimming took 5 bases from V and 5 from J; bases not matched to a gene: 9. Germline CDR1 and CDR2: MDHEN and SYDVKM. The CDR3 spans 14 residues. The CDR3 DNA is TGTGCCAGCAGTATAGCCGGGACAGAAAACGAGCAGTACTTC. Encoded protein: CASSIAGTENEQYF.

This clone was observed many times. The V gene is TRBV7-2, the J gene TRBJ1-5; D remains unclear. The V and J ends lost 4 bases and 0 bases respectively, with 4 bases between them. CDR1 is SGHTA, CDR2 FQGNSA, per germline. The CDR3 runs to 13 residues. DNA of the CDR3: TGTGCCAGCAGCTGGTATAGCAATCAGCCCCAGCATTTT. This encodes CASSWYSNQPQHF. The whole variable domain, remainder taken from reference TRBV7-2 and TRBJ1-5, is GAGVSQSPSNKVTEKGKDVELRCDPISGHTALYWYRQSLGQGLEFLIYFQGNSAPDKSGLPSDRFSAERTGGSVSTLTIQRTQQEDSAVYLCASSWYSNQPQHFGDGTRLSIL.

The V gene is TRBV5-4, the J gene TRBJ2-7; tentative D call: TRBD1 (6 bases). The CDR3 covers 14 residues. Germline V lookup: CDR1 SGHNT, CDR2 YYREEE (reference sequence). V was clipped by 3 bases and J by 2 bases, with 12 bases between them. CDR3 in amino acids: CASSSLRGTYEQYF. The CDR3 DNA reads as TGTGCCAGCAGCTCCCTTAGGGGGACCTACGAGCAGTACTTC.

The V gene is TRBV5-1, the J gene TRBJ1-3; D call uncertain. Germline lookup yields CDR1 SGHRS and CDR2 YFSETQ. The V end was cut by 4 bases, the J end by 2 bases, with 7 bases between. This CDR3 contains 13 residues. The CDR3: CASSGGPGNTIYF. The CDR3 DNA reads TGCGCCAGCAGCGGAGGACCTGGAAACACCATATATTTT.

The chain couples TRBV27 to TRBJ2-7; 7 nucleotides match TRBD2. From germline, CDR1 is MNHEY and CDR2 SMNVEV (reference sequence). There are 17 residues in the CDR3. The V gene end was trimmed by 4 bases and the J gene end by 2 bases; junction bases not matched to a gene: 14. In DNA, the CDR3 is TGTGCCAGCAGTTGGGTATTTGCGGGGGAAAAACCCTACGAGCAGTACTTC. It codes for CASSWVFAGEKPYEQYF.

V usage is TRBV19 and J usage is TRBJ2-5, with D perhaps assigned TRBD1 or TRBD2 (5 bases each). From germline, CDR1 is LNHDA and CDR2 SQIVND (reference sequence). V lost 1 base and J lost 3, with 15 bases in between. The CDR3 loop spans 16 amino acids. This CDR3 is CASSIVGTGREETQYF. CDR3 bases: TGTGCCAGTAGTATAGTAGGGACGGGCAGGGAAGAGACCCAGTACTTC.

The chain is built from TRBV29-1 and TRBJ1-3; D perhaps matches TRBD1 (6 bases). This CDR3 has 12 amino acids. V was cut by 7 bases and J by 4 bases, with 11 bases left in between. Germline CDR1 reads SQVTM; CDR2 reads ANQGSEA. CDR3 residues: CSGKGGGNTIYF. The CDR3 DNA reads as TGCAGCGGGAAGGGGGGAGGAAACACCATATATTTT.

This sequence joins TRBV7-8 and TRBJ2-7; 8 nucleotides align to TRBD1. The CDR3 loop spans 14 amino acids. Germline values: CDR1 SGHVS, CDR2 FQNEAQ. J gave up 4 bases and V 5 bases, and 7 bases lay outside the gene matches. The CDR3 loop reads CASSPGTGVYEQYF. DNA of the CDR3: TGTGCCAGCAGCCCCGGGACAGGAGTTTACGAGCAGTACTTC.

V usage is TRBV9 and J usage is TRBJ2-3; 10 nucleotides match TRBD2. Trimming cost V 4 bases and J 2 bases; bases outside gene matches: 7. CDR3 length: 16 residues. Germline V gives CDR1 SGDLS, CDR2 YYNGEE. CDR3 residues: CASSPGTSANTDTQYF. CDR3 nucleotides: TGTGCCAGCAGCCCGGGGACTAGCGCGAACACAGATACGCAGTATTTT.

V is TRBV27 and J is TRBJ1-2; D perhaps matches TRBD1 (6 bases). V was pared by 2 bases and J by 5 bases, with 18 bases between. Germline assignment: CDR1 MNHEY and CDR2 SMNVEV (reference sequence). The CDR3 is made up of 16 amino acids. For the CDR3, the DNA is TGTGCCAGCAGTTTAATAGGGCCCCTGGGGGCTTATGGCTACACCTTC. Translated: CASSLIGPLGAYGYTF.